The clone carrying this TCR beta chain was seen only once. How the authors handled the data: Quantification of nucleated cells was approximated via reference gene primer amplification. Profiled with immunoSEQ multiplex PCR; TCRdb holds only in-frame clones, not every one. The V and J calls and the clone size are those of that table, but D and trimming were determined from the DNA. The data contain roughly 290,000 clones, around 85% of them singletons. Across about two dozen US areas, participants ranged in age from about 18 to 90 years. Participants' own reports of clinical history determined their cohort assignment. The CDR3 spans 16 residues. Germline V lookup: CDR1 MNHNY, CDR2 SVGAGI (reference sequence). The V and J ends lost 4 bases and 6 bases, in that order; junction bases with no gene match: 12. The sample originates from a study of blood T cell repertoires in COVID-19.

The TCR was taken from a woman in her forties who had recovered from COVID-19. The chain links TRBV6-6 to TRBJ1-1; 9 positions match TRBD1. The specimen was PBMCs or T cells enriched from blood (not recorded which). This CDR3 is CASSSLKTGTGSEAFF. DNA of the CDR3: TGTGCCAGCAGTTCCCTGAAAACCGGGACAGGGTCTGAAGCTTTCTTT.